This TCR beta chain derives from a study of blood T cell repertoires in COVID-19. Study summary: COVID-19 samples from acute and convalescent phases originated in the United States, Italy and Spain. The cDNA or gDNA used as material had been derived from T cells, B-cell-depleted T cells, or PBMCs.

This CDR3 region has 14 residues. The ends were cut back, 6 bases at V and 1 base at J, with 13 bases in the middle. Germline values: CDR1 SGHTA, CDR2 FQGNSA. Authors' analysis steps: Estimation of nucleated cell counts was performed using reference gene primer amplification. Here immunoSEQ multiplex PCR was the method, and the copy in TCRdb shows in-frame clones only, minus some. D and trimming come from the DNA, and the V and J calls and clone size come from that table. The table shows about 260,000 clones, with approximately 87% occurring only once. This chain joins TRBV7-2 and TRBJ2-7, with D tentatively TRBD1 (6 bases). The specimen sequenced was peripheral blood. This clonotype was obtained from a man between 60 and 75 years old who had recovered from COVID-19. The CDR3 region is CASSRGRGSYEQYF. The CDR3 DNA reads TGTGCCAGCAGTAGGGGCAGGGGTTCCTACGAGCAGTACTTC.